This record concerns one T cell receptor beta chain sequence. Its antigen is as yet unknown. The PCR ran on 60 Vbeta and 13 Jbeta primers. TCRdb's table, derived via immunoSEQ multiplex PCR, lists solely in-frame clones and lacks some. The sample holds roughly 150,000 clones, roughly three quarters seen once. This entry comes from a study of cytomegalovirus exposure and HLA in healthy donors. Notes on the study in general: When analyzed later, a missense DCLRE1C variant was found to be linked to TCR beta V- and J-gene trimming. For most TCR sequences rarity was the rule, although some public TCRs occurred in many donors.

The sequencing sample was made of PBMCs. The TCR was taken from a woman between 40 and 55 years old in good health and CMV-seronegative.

This CDR3 reads CSARQGKGYTF. The CDR3 region has the DNA TGCAGTGCTAGACAGGGGAAGGGCTACACCTTC. V is TRBV20-1 and J is TRBJ1-2; possible D gene TRBD1, 6 bases. CDR1 is DFQATT and CDR2 is SNEGSKA in the germline V gene (reference sequence). There are 11 residues in the CDR3. The V and J ends lost 2 bases and 8 bases respectively, with 9 bases between them.